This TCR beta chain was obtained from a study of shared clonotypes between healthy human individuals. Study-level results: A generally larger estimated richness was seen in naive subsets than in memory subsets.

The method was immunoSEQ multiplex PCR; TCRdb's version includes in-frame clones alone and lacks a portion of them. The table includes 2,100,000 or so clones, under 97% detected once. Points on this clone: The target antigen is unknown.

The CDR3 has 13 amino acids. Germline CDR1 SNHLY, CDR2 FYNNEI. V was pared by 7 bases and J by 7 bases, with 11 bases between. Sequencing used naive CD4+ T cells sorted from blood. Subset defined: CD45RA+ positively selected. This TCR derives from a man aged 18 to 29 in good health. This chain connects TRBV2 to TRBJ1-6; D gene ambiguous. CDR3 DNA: TGTGCCAGCACGGTTTTCGGGAATTCACCCCTCCACTTT. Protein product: CASTVFGNSPLHF. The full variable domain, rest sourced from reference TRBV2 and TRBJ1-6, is EPEVTQTPSHQVTQMGQEVILRCVPISNHLYFYWYRQILGQKVEFLVSFYNNEISEKSEIFDDQFSVERPDGSNFTLKIRSTKLEDSAMYFCASTVFGNSPLHFGNGTRLTVT.